This T cell receptor (beta chain) comes out of a study of blood T cells in healthy people across ages. The V end lost 6 bases, the J end lost 8 bases, and 16 bases lay between the germline ends. CDR1 and CDR2 from the germline V gene are SQVTM and ANQGSEA. The CDR3 sequence is 13 residues long. Through a sample-barcoded 5' primer and a J-beta primer mix, a second PCR was run for roughly 7 to 11 cycles. Each cDNA molecule received a tag from a template-switch adaptor that had 12 random nucleotides. TCRdb independently ran MiXCR on the 5' RACE reads; one entry per CDR3 protein. The sample has roughly 1,800,000 distinct CDR3 sequences; 49% are singletons.

The TCR comes from a woman aged 40 to 50 in good health. V usage is TRBV29-1 and J usage is TRBJ1-4; perhaps TRBD1 as D (5 bases). Sequenced sample: blood. CDR3 amino acids: CSVVRDVGEKLFF. As DNA, the CDR3 is TGCAGCGTCGTCCGGGACGTAGGGGAAAAACTGTTTTTT.